A selection of T cell receptor beta chains follows, all from one sample in a study of T cells in Graves' hyperthyroidism and ophthalmopathy. TCRdb passed the multiplex PCR reads through MiXCR, listing each CDR3 protein once. The data hold 500,000 to 550,000 distinct CDR3 sequences, with about a fifth observed a single time. Sequencing used blood. These receptor sequences come from a man between 18 and 29 years old with Graves' hyperthyroidism. CDR3s include the opening cysteine and the closing phenylalanine or tryptophan. The D gene is left open where the match is weak. Size is stated for part of the rows, as once, few or many counts, or as a class when the clone is expanded.

j_gene	abundance	d_gene	v_gene	len	CDR3aa	CDR3nt
TRBJ2-5	many	TRBD2	TRBV11-2	15	CASSSLRGGKETQYF	TGTGCCAGCAGCTCCCTCCGGGGGGGCAAAGAGACCCAGTACTTC
TRBJ2-7	many	NA	TRBV20-1	11	CSARGTYEQYF	TGCAGTGCGAGGGGAACCTACGAGCAGTACTTC
TRBJ1-6	NA	NA	TRBV4-1	19	CASSQESRRGGSYNSPLHF	TGCGCCAGCAGCCAAGAGTCTAGGCGAGGGGGGTCCTATAATTCACCCCTCCACTTT
TRBJ2-2	many	NA	TRBV11-3	13	CASSPSRAGELFF	TGTGCCAGCAGCCCCTCTCGCGCCGGGGAGCTGTTTTTT
TRBJ1-5	many	TRBD1	TRBV7-8	16	CASSLGVRTGRQPQHF	TGTGCCAGCAGCTTAGGGGTAAGGACAGGGCGACAGCCCCAGCATTTT
TRBJ1-1	NA	NA	TRBV3-1	13	CASSQYVNTEAFF	TGTGCCAGCAGCCAATACGTTAACACTGAAGCTTTCTTT
TRBJ2-5	many	TRBD1	TRBV27	14	CASSLGTGVETQYF	TGTGCCAGCAGTTTGGGGACAGGGGTAGAGACCCAGTACTTC
TRBJ1-1	few	NA	TRBV12-3/TRBV12-4	16	CASRFRGTSPDTEAFF	TGTGCCAGCAGATTCAGGGGCACAAGTCCGGACACTGAAGCTTTCTTT
TRBJ1-1	many	TRBD1	TRBV6-5	15	CASSYSTRDRGGAFF	TGTGCCAGCAGTTACTCGACACGGGACAGGGGCGGAGCTTTCTTT
TRBJ1-5	few	NA	TRBV13	15	CASSLGLGEHQPQHF	TGTGCCAGCAGCTTAGGTTTAGGTGAGCACCAGCCCCAGCATTTT
TRBJ2-7	many	TRBD2	TRBV28	19	CASSPRGLAVLRSSYEQYF	TGTGCCAGCAGTCCTAGGGGACTAGCGGTGCTTAGGAGCTCCTACGAGCAGTACTTC
TRBJ1-2	many	NA	TRBV5-1	14	CASSLTASSYGYTF	TGCGCCAGCAGCTTAACAGCGAGCTCCTATGGCTACACCTTC
TRBJ1-1	NA	NA	TRBV29-1	14	CSVPILGASAEAFF	TGCAGCGTCCCTATACTAGGGGCATCGGCTGAAGCTTTCTTT
TRBJ2-4	NA	NA	TRBV12-3/TRBV12-4	14	CASSPSRTANIKYF	TGTGCCAGCAGTCCCTCGCGTACAGCAAACATTAAGTACTTC
TRBJ1-5	many	NA	TRBV19	18	CASSIGGIGGHDNQPQHF	TGTGCCAGTAGTATTGGGGGGATCGGGGGGCATGACAATCAGCCCCAGCATTTT
TRBJ1-2	NA	TRBD1	TRBV5-1	16	CASSLDAGTGNYGYTF	TGCGCCAGCAGCTTGGACGCCGGGACAGGGAACTATGGCTACACCTTC
TRBJ1-5	many	TRBD1	TRBV12-3/TRBV12-4	15	CASSLAGQGLQPQHF	TGTGCCAGCAGTTTAGCGGGACAGGGCCTACAGCCCCAGCATTTT
TRBJ1-5	NA	NA	TRBV30	16	CAWSVPGRPQYLPQHF	TGTGCCTGGAGTGTACCCGGACGGCCGCAATATCTTCCCCAGCATTTT
TRBJ1-2	few	NA	TRBV15	13	CATSRDRRDGYTF	TGTGCCACCAGCAGAGATAGAAGGGATGGCTACACCTTC
TRBJ2-5	few	TRBD2	TRBV6-5	17	CASSSPSTSGIQETQYF	TGTGCCAGCAGTTCTCCCTCGACTAGCGGGATACAAGAGACCCAGTACTTC
TRBJ2-7	NA	NA	TRBV11-2	15	CASSWLLAEAYEQYF	TGTGCCAGCAGTTGGCTATTAGCGGAGGCCTACGAGCAGTACTTC
TRBJ2-5	NA	TRBD2	TRBV6-1	15	CASSSTSGAQETQYF	TGTGCCAGCAGCTCCACTAGCGGGGCGCAAGAGACCCAGTACTTC
TRBJ1-5	NA	NA	TRBV9	14	CASRGGARNQPQHF	TGTGCCAGCAGGGGGGGGGCACGTAATCAGCCCCAGCATTTT
TRBJ2-5	many	TRBD2	TRBV28	16	CASSFGLAASQETQYF	TGTGCCAGCAGTTTCGGACTAGCGGCTTCCCAAGAGACCCAGTACTTC
TRBJ2-4	NA	NA	TRBV28	16	CASSYILGQAKNIQYF	TGTGCCAGCAGTTATATTTTGGGACAAGCCAAAAACATTCAGTACTTC
TRBJ1-5	NA	NA	TRBV6-1	14	CASSRGLNNQPQHF	TGTGCCAGCAGTCGCGGGTTGAACAATCAGCCCCAGCATTTT
TRBJ1-1	many	NA	TRBV2	12	CASSPPVTEAFF	TGTGCCAGCAGCCCTCCGGTTACTGAAGCTTTCTTT